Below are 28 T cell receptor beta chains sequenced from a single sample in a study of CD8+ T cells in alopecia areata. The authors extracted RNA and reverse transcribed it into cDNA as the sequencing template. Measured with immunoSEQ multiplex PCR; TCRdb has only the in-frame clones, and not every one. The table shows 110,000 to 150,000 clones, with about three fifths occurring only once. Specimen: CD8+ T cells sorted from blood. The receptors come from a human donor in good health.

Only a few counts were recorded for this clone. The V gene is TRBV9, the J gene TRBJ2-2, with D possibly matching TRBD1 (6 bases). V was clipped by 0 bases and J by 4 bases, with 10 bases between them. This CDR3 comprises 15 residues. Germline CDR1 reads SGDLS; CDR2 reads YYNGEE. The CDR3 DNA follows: TGTGCCAGCAGCGTAGCTACAGGGACCACCGGGGAGCTGTTTTTT. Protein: CASSVATGTTGELFF.

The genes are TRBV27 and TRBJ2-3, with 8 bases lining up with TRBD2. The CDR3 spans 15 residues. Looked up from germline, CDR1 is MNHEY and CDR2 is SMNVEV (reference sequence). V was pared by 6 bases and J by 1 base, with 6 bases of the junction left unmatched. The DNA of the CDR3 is TGTGCCAGCAGAGTCAGCGGGAGCGGCACAGATACGCAGTATTTT. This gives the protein CASRVSGSGTDTQYF.

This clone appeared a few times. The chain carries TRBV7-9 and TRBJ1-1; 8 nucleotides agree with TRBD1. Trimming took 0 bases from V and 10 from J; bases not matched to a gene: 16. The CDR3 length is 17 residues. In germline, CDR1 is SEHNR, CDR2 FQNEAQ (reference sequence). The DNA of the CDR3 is TGTGCCAGCAGCTTAGCGGACGGGACAGGCCTCTTAGGGAGAGCTTTCTTT. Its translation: CASSLADGTGLLGRAFF.

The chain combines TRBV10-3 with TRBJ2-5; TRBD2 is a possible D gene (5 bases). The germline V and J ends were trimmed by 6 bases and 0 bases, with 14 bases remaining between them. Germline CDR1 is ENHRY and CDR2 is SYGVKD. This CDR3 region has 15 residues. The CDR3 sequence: CAISKAERYQETQYF. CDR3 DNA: TGTGCCATCAGCAAGGCGGAGCGGTACCAAGAGACCCAGTACTTC.

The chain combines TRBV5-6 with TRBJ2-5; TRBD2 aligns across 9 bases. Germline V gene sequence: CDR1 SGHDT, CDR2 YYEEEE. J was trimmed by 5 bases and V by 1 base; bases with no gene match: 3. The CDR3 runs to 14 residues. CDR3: CASSLLAGVETQYF. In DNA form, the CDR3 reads TGTGCCAGCAGCTTGTTAGCGGGAGTCGAGACCCAGTACTTC.

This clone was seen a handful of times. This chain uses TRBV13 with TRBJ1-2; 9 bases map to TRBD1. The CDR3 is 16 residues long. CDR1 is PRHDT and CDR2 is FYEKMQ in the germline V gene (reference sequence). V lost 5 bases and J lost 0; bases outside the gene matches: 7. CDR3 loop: CASSQGQGEANYGYTF. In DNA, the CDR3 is TGTGCCAGCAGCCAGGGACAGGGCGAAGCTAACTATGGCTACACCTTC.

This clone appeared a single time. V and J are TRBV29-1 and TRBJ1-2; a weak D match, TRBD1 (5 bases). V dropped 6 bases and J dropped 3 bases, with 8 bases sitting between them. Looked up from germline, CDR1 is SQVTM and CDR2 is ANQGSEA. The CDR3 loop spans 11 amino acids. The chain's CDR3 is CSVKQDYGYTF. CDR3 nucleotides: TGCAGCGTAAAACAGGACTATGGCTACACCTTC.

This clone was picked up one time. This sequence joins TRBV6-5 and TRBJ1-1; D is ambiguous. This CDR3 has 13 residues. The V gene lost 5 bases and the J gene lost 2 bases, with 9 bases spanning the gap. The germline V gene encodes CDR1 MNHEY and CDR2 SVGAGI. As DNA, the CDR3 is TGTGCCAGCAGTGAAGCGGACAACACTGAAGCTTTCTTT. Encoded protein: CASSEADNTEAFF.

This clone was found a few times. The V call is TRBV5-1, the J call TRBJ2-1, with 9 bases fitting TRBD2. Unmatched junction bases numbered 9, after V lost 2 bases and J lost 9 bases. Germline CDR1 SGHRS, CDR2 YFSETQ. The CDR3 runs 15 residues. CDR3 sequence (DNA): TGCGCCAGCAGCTTTGGTAGCGGGAGTGGGTTTGAGCAGTTCTTC. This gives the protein CASSFGSGSGFEQFF.

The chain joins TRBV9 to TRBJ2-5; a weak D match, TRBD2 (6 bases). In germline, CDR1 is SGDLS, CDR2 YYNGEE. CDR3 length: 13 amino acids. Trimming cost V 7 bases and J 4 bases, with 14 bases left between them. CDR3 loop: CASSSGRRETQYF. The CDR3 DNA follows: TGTGCCAGCTCCTCGGGGAGGCGAGAGACCCAGTACTTC.

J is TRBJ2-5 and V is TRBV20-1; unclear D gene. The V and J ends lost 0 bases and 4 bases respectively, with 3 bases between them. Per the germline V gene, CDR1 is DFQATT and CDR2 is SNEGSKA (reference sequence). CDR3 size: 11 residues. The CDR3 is CSARDGETQYF. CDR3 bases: TGCAGTGCTAGAGACGGAGAGACCCAGTACTTC.

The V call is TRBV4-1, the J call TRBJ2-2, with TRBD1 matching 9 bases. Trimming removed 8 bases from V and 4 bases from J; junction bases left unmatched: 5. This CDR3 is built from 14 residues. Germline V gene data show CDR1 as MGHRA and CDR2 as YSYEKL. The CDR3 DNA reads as TGCGCCAGCGCACAGGGGGCTCGCACCGGGGAGCTGTTTTTT. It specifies CASAQGARTGELFF.

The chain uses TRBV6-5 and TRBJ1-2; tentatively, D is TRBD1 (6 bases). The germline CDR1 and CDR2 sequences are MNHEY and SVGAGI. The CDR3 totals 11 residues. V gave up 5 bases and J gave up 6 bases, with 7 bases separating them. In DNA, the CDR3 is TGTGCCAGCAGTGCAGGGGATGGCTACACCTTC. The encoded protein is CASSAGDGYTF.

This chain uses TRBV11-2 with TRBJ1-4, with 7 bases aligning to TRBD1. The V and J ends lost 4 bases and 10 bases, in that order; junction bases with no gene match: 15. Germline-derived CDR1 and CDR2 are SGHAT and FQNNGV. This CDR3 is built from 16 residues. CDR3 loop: CASSSIHRGRPGKLFF. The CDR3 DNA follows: TGTGCCAGCAGCTCAATTCACAGGGGCCGCCCGGGAAAACTGTTTTTT.

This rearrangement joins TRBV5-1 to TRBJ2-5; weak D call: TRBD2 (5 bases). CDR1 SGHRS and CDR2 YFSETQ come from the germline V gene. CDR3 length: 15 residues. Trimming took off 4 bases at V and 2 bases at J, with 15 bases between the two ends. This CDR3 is CASSSETDSQETQYF. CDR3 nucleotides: TGCGCCAGCAGCAGTGAAACGGACTCTCAAGAGACCCAGTACTTC.

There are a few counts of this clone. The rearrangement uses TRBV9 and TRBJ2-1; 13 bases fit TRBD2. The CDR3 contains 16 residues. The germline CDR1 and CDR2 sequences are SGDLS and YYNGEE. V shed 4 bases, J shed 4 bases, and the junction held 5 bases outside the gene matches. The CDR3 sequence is CASSREGLAGYNEQFF. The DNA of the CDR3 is TGTGCCAGCAGCAGAGAGGGACTAGCGGGGTACAATGAGCAGTTCTTC.

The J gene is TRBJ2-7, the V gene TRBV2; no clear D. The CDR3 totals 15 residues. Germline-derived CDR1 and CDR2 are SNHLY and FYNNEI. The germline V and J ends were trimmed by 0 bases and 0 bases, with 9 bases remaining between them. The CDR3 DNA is TGTGCCAGCAGTGAAGCCACGGTGTACTCCTACGAGCAGTACTTC. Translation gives CASSEATVYSYEQYF.

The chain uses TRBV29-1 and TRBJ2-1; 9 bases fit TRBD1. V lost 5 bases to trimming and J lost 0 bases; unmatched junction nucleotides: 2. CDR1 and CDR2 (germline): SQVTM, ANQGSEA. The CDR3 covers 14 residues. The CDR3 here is CSVRTGASYNEQFF. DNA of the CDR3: TGCAGCGTTCGGACAGGGGCCTCCTACAATGAGCAGTTCTTC.

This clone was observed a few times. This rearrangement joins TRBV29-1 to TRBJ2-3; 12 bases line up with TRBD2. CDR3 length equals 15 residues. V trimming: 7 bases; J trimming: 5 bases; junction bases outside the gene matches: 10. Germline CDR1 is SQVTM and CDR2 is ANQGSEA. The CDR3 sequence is CSARASGRAGDTQYF. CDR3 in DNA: TGCAGCGCCCGGGCTAGCGGGAGGGCCGGAGATACGCAGTATTTT.

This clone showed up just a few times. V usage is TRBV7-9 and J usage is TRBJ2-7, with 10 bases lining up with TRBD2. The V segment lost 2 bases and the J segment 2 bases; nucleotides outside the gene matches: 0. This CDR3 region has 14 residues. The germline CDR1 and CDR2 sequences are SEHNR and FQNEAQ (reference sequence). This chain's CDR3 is CASSLLAGAYEQYF. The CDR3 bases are TGTGCCAGCAGCTTACTAGCGGGAGCCTACGAGCAGTACTTC.

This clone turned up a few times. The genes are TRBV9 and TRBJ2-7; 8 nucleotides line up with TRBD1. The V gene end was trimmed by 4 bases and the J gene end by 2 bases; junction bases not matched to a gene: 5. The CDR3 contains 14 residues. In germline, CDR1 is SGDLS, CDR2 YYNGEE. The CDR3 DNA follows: TGTGCCAGCAGCCTAGGACAGGGCCCCTACGAGCAGTACTTC. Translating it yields CASSLGQGPYEQYF.

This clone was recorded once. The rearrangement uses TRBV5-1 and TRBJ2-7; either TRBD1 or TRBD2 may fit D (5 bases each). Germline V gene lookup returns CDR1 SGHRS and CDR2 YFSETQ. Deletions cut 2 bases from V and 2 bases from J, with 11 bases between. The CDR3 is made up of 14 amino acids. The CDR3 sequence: CASSFRDRAYEQYF. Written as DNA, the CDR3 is TGCGCCAGCAGCTTCCGGGACCGAGCCTACGAGCAGTACTTC. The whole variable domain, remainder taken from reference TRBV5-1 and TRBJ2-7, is KAGVTQTPRYLIKTRGQQVTLSCSPISGHRSVSWYQQTPGQGLQFLFEYFSETQRNKGNFPGRFSGRQFSNSRSEMNVSTLELGDSALYLCASSFRDRAYEQYFGPGTRLTVT.

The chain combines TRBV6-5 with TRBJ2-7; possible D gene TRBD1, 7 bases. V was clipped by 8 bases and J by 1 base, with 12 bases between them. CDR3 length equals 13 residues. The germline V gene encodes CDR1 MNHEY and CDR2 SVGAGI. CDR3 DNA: TGTGCCAGCGGAGGGGGCAAATCCTACGAGCAGTACTTC. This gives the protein CASGGGKSYEQYF.

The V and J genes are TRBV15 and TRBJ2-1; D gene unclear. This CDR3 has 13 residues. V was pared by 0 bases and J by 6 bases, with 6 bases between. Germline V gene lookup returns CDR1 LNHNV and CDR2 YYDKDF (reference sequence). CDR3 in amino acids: CATSRERANEQFF. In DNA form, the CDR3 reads TGTGCCACCAGCAGAGAAAGGGCCAATGAGCAGTTCTTC.

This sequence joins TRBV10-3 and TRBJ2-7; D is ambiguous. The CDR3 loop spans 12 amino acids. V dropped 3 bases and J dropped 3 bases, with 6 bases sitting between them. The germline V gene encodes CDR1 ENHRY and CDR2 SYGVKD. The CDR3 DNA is TGTGCCATCAGTGAAGTATTCTACGAGCAGTACTTC. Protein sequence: CAISEVFYEQYF.

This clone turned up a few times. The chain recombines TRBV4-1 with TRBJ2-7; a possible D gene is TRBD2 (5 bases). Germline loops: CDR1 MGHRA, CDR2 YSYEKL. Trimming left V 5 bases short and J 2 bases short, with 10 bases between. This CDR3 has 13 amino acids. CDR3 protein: CASSASGTYEQYF. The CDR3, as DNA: TGCGCCAGCAGCGCCAGCGGCACCTACGAGCAGTACTTC.

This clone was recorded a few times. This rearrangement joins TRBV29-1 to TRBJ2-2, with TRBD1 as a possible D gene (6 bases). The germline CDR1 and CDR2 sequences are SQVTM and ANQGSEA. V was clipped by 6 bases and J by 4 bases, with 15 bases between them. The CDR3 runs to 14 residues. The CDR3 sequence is CSVRDDRTTGELFF. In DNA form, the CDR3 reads TGCAGCGTACGTGATGACAGGACCACCGGGGAGCTGTTTTTT.

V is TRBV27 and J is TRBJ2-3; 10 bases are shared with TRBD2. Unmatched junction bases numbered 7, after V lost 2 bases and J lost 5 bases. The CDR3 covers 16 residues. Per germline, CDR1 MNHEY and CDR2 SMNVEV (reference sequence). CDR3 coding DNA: TGTGCCAGCAGTTTAGGGGCTAGCGGGAGTCGAGATACGCAGTATTTT. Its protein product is CASSLGASGSRDTQYF.